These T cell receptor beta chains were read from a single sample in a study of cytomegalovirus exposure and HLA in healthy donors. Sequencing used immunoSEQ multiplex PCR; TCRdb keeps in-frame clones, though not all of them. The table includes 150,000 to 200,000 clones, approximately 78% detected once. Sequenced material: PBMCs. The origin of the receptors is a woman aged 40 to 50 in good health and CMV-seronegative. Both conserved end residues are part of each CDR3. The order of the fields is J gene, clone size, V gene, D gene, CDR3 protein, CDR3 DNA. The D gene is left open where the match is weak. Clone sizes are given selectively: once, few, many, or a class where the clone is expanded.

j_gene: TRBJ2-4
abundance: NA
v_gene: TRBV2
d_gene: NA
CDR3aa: CASSETVVENIQYF
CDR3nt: TGTGCCAGCAGTGAAACGGTGGTTGAAAACATTCAGTACTTC

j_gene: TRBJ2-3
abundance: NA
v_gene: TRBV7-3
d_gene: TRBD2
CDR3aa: CASSLKLAGSGTQYF
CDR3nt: TGTGCCAGCAGCTTAAAGCTAGCGGGGTCTGGAACGCAGTATTTT

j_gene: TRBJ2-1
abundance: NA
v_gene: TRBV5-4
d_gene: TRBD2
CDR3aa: CASSFRQGGNEQFF
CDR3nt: TGTGCCAGCAGCTTTCGGCAGGGAGGGAATGAGCAGTTCTTC

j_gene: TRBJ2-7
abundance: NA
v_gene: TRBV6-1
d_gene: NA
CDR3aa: CASRSDIQVSYEQYF
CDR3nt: TGTGCCAGCAGGTCCGACATCCAAGTATCCTACGAGCAGTACTTC

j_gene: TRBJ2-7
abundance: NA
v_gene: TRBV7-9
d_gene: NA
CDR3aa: CSSSKGVSLIYEQYF
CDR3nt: TGTTCCAGCAGCAAGGGGGTGTCACTGATCTACGAGCAGTACTTC

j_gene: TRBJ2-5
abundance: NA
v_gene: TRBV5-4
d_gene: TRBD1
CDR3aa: CASSPLRTGSETQYF
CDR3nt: TGTGCCAGCAGCCCTCTTAGGACAGGGTCAGAGACCCAGTACTTC

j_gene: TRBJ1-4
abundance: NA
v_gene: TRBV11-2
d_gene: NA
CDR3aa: CASSRLSQGEKLFF
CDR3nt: TGTGCCAGCAGCCGCCTATCTCAGGGTGAAAAACTGTTTTTT

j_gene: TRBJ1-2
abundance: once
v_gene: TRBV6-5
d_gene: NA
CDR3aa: CASSDRLYGYTF
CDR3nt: TGTGCCAGCAGTGACAGACTTTATGGCTACACCTTC

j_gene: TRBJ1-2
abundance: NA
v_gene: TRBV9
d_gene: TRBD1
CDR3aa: CASSPQGDNYGYTF
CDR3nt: TGTGCCAGCAGCCCACAGGGGGATAACTATGGCTACACCTTC

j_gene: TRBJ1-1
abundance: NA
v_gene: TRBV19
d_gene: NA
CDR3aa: CASTKTANTEAFF
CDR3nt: TGTGCCAGTACCAAGACAGCGAACACTGAAGCTTTCTTT

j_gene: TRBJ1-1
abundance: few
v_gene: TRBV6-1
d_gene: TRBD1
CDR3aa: CASRRGQGNTEAFF
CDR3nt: TGTGCCAGCAGGAGGGGACAGGGGAACACTGAAGCTTTCTTT

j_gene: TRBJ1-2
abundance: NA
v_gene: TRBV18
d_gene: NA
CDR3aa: CASSPPTPGAGYGYTF
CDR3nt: TGTGCCAGCTCACCACCGACCCCTGGGGCTGGATATGGCTACACCTTC

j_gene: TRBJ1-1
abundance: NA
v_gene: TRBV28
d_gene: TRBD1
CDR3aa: CASRQLYRDSEAFF
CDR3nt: TGTGCCAGCAGACAACTATACCGGGACAGCGAAGCTTTCTTT

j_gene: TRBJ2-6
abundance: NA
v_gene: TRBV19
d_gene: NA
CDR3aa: CASSWGPRAPSGANVLTF
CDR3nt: TGTGCCAGTAGTTGGGGGCCGAGGGCTCCCTCTGGGGCCAACGTCCTGACTTTC

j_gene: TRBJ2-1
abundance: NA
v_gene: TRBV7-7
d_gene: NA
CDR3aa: CASSWTEYNEQFF
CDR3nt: TGTGCCAGCAGCTGGACAGAGTACAATGAGCAGTTCTTC

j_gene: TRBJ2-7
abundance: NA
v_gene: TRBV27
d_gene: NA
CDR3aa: CASSLSGGIKSEQYF
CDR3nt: TGTGCCAGCAGTCTTTCAGGGGGGATTAAATCCGAGCAGTACTTC

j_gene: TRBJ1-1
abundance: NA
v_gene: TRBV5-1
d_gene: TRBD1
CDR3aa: CASSLDPGGITEAFF
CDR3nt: TGCGCCAGCAGCTTGGACCCAGGGGGCATCACTGAAGCTTTCTTT

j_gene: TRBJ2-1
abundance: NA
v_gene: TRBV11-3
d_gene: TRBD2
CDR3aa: CASSFSGGSYNEQFF
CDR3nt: TGTGCCAGCAGCTTTAGCGGGGGGAGCTACAATGAGCAGTTCTTC

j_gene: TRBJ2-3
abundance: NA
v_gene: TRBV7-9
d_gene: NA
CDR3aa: CATSGFGTDTQYF
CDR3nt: TGTGCCACGTCGGGGTTCGGAACAGATACGCAGTATTTT

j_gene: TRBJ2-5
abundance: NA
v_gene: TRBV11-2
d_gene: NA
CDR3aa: CASSLGRRSEETQYF
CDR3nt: TGTGCCAGCAGCCTGGGGCGAAGGAGTGAAGAGACCCAGTACTTC

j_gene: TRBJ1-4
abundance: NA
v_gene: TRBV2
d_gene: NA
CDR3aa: CASRLARNEKLFF
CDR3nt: TGTGCCAGCAGGCTCGCGAGAAATGAAAAACTGTTTTTT

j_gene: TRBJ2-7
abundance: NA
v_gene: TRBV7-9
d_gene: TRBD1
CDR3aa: CASSSTGAKLYEQYF
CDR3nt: TGTGCCAGCAGCTCTACAGGGGCGAAGCTCTACGAGCAGTACTTC

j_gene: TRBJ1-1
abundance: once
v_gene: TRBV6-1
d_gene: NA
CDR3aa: CASSEALLLTVNTEAFF
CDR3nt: TGTGCCAGCAGTGAAGCCCTCCTCCTCACAGTGAACACTGAAGCTTTCTTT

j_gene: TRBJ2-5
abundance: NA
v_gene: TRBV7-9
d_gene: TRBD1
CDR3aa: CASSSPRGTGLRETQYF
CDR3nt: TGTGCCAGCAGCTCACCTAGGGGGACAGGGCTCCGAGAGACCCAGTACTTC

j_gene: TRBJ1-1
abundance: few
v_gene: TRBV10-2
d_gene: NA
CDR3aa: CASSRNRATEAFF
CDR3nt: TGCGCCAGCAGCCGAAACAGGGCAACTGAAGCTTTCTTT

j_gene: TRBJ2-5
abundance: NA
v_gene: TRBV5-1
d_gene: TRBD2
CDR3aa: CASSLWGGVEETQYF
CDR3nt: TGCGCCAGCAGCTTGTGGGGGGGAGTGGAGGAGACCCAGTACTTC

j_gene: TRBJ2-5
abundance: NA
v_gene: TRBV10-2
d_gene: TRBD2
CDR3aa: CASTPAGSGETQYF
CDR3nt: TGCGCCAGCACTCCAGCGGGGTCGGGGGAGACCCAGTACTTC

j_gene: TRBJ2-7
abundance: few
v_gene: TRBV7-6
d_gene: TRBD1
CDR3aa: CASSLLYRGDEQYF
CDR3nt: TGTGCCAGCAGCTTACTTTACAGGGGTGACGAGCAGTACTTC

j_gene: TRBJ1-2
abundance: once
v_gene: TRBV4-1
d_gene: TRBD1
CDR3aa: CASSFPGDRGIAGYTF
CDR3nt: TGCGCCAGCAGCTTCCCCGGGGACAGGGGAATTGCTGGCTACACCTTC

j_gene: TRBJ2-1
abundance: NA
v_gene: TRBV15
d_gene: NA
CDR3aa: CATSRVREGDNEQFF
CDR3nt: TGTGCCACCAGCAGAGTCAGGGAGGGGGACAATGAGCAGTTCTTC

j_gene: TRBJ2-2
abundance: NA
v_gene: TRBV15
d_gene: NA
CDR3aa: CATSREAGAPGELFF
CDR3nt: TGTGCCACCAGCAGAGAGGCAGGGGCCCCCGGGGAGCTGTTTTTT

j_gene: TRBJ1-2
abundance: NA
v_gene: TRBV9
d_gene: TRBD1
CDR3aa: CASSGDRGGFGYTF
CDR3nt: TGTGCCAGCAGCGGGGACAGGGGGGGCTTTGGCTACACCTTC

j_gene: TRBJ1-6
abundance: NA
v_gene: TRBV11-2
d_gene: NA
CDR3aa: CASSSRTVDPLHF
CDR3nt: TGTGCCAGCAGCAGTCGGACAGTCGATCCCCTCCACTTT

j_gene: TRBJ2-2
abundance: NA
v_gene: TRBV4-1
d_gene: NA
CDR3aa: CASSHGTPAVNTGELFF
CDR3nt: TGCGCCAGCAGCCACGGGACACCCGCCGTCAACACCGGGGAGCTGTTTTTT

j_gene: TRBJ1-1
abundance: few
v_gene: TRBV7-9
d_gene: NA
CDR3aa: CASSLDSDTEAFF
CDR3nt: TGTGCCAGCAGCTTAGACAGTGACACTGAAGCTTTCTTT